The source of this TCR beta chain is a study of shared clonotypes between healthy human individuals. For the study at large: Each donor's CD8 memory used one plate, CD8 naive two, each CD4 subset three.

V shed 6 bases and J shed 4 bases, with 19 bases lying between them. Germline V CDR1 and CDR2: PRHDT, FYEKMQ (reference sequence). CDR3 length: 17 residues. Clones were read by immunoSEQ multiplex PCR, and TCRdb kept only the in-frame ones, dropping some. The sample lists just over 95,000 clones; about two thirds were seen once. This sequence joins TRBV13 and TRBJ2-6, with D perhaps being TRBD1 or TRBD2 (7 bases each). Sequences were obtained from memory CD8+ T cells sorted from blood. Subset reported: CD45RO+ cells pooled with CCR7-negative TemRA cells. The clonotype comes from a man in his thirties or forties in good health. The CDR3 sequence: CASRSRGGFSGANVLTF. As DNA, the CDR3 is TGTGCCAGCAGAAGCAGGGGGGGGTTCTCCGGGGCCAACGTCCTGACTTTC.